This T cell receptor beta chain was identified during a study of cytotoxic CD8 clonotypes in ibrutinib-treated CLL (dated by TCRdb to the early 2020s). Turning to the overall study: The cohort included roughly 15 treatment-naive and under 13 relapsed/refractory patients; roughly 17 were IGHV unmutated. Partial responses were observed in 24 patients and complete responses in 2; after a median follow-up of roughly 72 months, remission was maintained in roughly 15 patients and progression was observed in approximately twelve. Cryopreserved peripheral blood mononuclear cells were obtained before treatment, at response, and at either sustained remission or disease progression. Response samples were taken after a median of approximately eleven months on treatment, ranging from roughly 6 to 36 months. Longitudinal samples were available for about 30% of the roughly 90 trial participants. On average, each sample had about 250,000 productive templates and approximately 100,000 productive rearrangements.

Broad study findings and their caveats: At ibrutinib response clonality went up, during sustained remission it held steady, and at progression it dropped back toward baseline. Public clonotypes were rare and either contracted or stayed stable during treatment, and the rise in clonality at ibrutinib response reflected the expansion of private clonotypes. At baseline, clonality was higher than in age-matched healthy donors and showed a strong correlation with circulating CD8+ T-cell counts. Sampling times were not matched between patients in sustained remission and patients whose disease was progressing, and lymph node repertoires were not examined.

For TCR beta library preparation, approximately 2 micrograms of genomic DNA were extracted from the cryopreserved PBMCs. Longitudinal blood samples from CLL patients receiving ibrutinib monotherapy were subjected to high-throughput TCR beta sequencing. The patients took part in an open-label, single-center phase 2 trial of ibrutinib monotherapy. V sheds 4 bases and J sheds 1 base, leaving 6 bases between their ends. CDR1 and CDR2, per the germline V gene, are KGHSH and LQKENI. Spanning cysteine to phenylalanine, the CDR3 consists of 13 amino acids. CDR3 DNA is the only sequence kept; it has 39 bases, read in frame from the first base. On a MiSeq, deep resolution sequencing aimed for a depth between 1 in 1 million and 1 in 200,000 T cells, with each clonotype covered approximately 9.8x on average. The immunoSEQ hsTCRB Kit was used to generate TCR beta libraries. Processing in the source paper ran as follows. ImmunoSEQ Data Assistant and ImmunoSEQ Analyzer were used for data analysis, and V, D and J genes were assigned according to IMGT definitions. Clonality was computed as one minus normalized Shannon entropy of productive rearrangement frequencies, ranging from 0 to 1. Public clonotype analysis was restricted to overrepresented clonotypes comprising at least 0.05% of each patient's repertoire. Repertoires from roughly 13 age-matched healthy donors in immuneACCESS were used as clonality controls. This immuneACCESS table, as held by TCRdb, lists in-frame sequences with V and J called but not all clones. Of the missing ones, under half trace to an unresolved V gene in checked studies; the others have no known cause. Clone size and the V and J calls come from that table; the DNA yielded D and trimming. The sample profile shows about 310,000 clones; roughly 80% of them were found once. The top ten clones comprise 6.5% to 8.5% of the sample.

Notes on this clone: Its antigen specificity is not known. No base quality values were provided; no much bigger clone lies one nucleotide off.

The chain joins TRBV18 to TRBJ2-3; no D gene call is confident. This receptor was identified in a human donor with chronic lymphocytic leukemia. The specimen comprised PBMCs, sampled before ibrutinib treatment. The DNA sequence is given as TGTGCCAGCTCACGGGTCCGCACAGATACGCAGTATTTT. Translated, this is CASSRVRTDTQYF. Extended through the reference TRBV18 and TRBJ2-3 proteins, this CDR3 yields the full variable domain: NAGVMQNPRHLVRRRGQEARLRCSPMKGHSHVYWYRQLPEEGLKFMVYLQKENIIDESGMPKERFSAEFPKEGPSILRIQQVVRGDSAAYFCASSRVRTDTQYFGPGTRLTVL.